The TCR beta chain under discussion was sequenced for a study of early T cells in non-severe SARS-CoV-2 infection. In its sample, this clonotype was seen many times. Attachment of unique molecular identifiers was made to individual cDNA molecules. One entry per CDR3 protein results from TCRdb running MiXCR on the 5' RACE reads. The data contain tens of thousands of distinct CDR3 sequences, around 5% of them seen just once; the ten biggest clones take up roughly 20%. Germline CDR1 reads SGHRS; CDR2 reads YFSETQ. The CDR3 consists of 16 residues. V trimming: 0 bases; J trimming: 4 bases; junction bases outside the gene matches: 5.

The clonotype comes from an adult who was a healthcare worker with PCR-confirmed SARS-CoV-2 infection or an uninfected control (not recorded which). Input material: whole blood. The genes are TRBV5-1 and TRBJ2-2, with TRBD2 identical over 8 bases. This chain's CDR3 is CASSLVVAGSTGELFF. The CDR3 bases are TGCGCCAGCAGCTTGGTAGTAGCGGGGTCCACCGGGGAGCTGTTTTTT. The whole variable domain, remainder taken from reference TRBV5-1 and TRBJ2-2, is KAGVTQTPRYLIKTRGQQVTLSCSPISGHRSVSWYQQTPGQGLQFLFEYFSETQRNKGNFPGRFSGRQFSNSRSEMNVSTLELGDSALYLCASSLVVAGSTGELFFGEGSRLTVL.